These T cell receptor beta chains were read from a single sample in a study of T cell responses to AZD1222 COVID-19 vaccine. Clones were read by immunoSEQ multiplex PCR, and TCRdb kept only the in-frame ones, dropping some. The table includes over 120,000 clones, 80% to 95% detected once. The sequenced sample was peripheral blood, obtained on day 0 of AZD1222 vaccination. Receptors were obtained from an adult in good health. The CDR3 runs from the conserved cysteine through the conserved F or W. D genes are given only for firm matches. Only some rows state a clone size, as once, few, many or a class for expanded clones.

cdr3_aa cdr3_nt j_call clone_size v_call d_call
CASSPPAWGGTYEQYF TGTGCCAGCTCACCACCGGCGTGGGGGGGGACGTACGAGCAGTACTTC TRBJ2-7 - TRBV18 TRBD2
CASSESVNTEAFF TGTGCCAGCAGTGAGTCAGTGAACACTGAAGCTTTCTTT TRBJ1-1 - TRBV9 -
CASSLRKREDEQFF TGTGCCAGCAGCCTACGAAAGCGGGAAGATGAGCAGTTCTTC TRBJ2-1 - TRBV7-9 TRBD2
CASSLQGTYEQYF TGCGCCAGCAGCTTGCAAGGGACCTACGAGCAGTACTTC TRBJ2-7 - TRBV5-1 -
CASSPRAGNTEAFF TGTGCCAGCTCACCTCGGGCCGGGAACACTGAAGCTTTCTTT TRBJ1-1 - TRBV18 -
CASSEALAGADTQYF TGTGCCAGCAGTGAAGCGCTAGCGGGAGCAGATACGCAGTATTTT TRBJ2-3 few TRBV6-1 TRBD2
CASRTSYEQYF TGCGCCAGCAGGACCTCCTACGAGCAGTACTTC TRBJ2-7 few TRBV10-2 -
CASSRTGLVGAFF TGTGCCTCCTCTCGGACAGGGCTCGTGGGAGCTTTCTTT TRBJ1-1 - TRBV30 TRBD1
CASSATQGSFYEQYF TGTGCCAGCTCAGCCACGCAGGGGTCGTTCTACGAGCAGTACTTC TRBJ2-7 - TRBV18 -
CASSFGLADHYEQYF TGCGCCAGCAGCTTTGGGCTAGCGGATCACTACGAGCAGTACTTC TRBJ2-7 once TRBV5-1 TRBD2
CASSPRTSGRVDTQYF TGTGCCAGCTCACCTCGAACCAGCGGGAGGGTCGATACGCAGTATTTT TRBJ2-3 - TRBV18 TRBD2
CASRQERRNTEAFF TGTGCCAGCAGACAGGAGAGACGGAACACTGAAGCTTTCTTT TRBJ1-1 - TRBV5-4 -
CASTPGGSSYEQYF TGTGCCAGCACCCCGGGGGGCAGCTCCTACGAGCAGTACTTC TRBJ2-7 - TRBV27 -
CASSSGTGSLYYGYTF TGTGCCAGCAGCTCCGGGACAGGGTCCCTATACTATGGCTACACCTTC TRBJ1-2 - TRBV27 TRBD1
CSAGTGGLRHF TGCAGTGCCGGTACCGGGGGGTTAAGGCATTTT TRBJ1-5 once TRBV20-1 -
CASSLGNSPLHF TGTGCCAGCAGCCTCGGCAATTCACCCCTCCACTTT TRBJ1-6 - TRBV7-9 -
CASLRDRGTDTQYF TGTGCCAGCCTCCGGGACAGGGGTACAGATACGCAGTATTTT TRBJ2-3 - TRBV6-5 TRBD1
CASSQVKGAFGYTF TGTGCCAGCAGCCAAGTAAAGGGGGCTTTTGGCTACACCTTC TRBJ1-2 - TRBV3-1/TRBV3-2 TRBD1
CAWSIGATSGNTIYF TGTGCCTGGAGTATAGGGGCCACTTCTGGAAACACCATATATTTT TRBJ1-3 - TRBV30 -
CASSERAGASPLHF TGTGCCAGCAGTGAGCGGGCAGGGGCATCACCCCTCCACTTT TRBJ1-6 once TRBV6-4 -